These T cell receptor beta chains were read from a single sample in a study of PD-1 blockade in classical Hodgkin lymphoma. The method was immunoSEQ multiplex PCR; TCRdb's version includes in-frame clones alone and lacks a portion of them. Among about 110,000 clones listed, roughly nine tenths were seen once. The sequencing used peripheral blood mononuclear cells (PBMCs), collected before the second cycle of nivolumab. The receptors shown here come from a human donor with classical Hodgkin lymphoma. Each CDR3 is given with its conserved first and last residue. The order of the fields is J gene, V gene, clone size, D gene, CDR3 DNA, CDR3 protein. D genes are given only for firm matches. Rows may omit the clone size; those that give it use once, few, many or a size class.

j_call: TRBJ2-1
v_call: TRBV28
clone_size: .
d_call: .
cdr3_nt: TGTGCCAGCAGCACCCCAGGGCTAGCCGAAAACAATGAGCAGTTCTTC
cdr3_aa: CASSTPGLAENNEQFF

j_call: TRBJ1-4
v_call: TRBV2
clone_size: .
d_call: .
cdr3_nt: TGTGCCAGCAAAGAGACTCCGGGTGCTAATGAAAAACTGTTTTTT
cdr3_aa: CASKETPGANEKLFF

j_call: TRBJ2-5
v_call: TRBV29-1
clone_size: .
d_call: TRBD1
cdr3_nt: TGCAGCGGACAGGGGATTCCAGAGACCCAGTACTTC
cdr3_aa: CSGQGIPETQYF

j_call: TRBJ2-2
v_call: TRBV28
clone_size: few
d_call: .
cdr3_nt: TGTGCCAGCATCGATATGGGACGGGTGAACACCGGGGAGCTGTTTTTT
cdr3_aa: CASIDMGRVNTGELFF

j_call: TRBJ1-5
v_call: TRBV6-1
clone_size: few
d_call: TRBD1
cdr3_nt: TGTGCCAGCAGGGGGACAGCTAGCAATCAGCCCCAGCATTTT
cdr3_aa: CASRGTASNQPQHF

j_call: TRBJ2-3
v_call: TRBV5-6
clone_size: .
d_call: .
cdr3_nt: TGTGCCAGCAGCTTGGAGGGGTACACAGATACGCAGTATTTT
cdr3_aa: CASSLEGYTDTQYF

j_call: TRBJ2-7
v_call: TRBV19
clone_size: .
d_call: TRBD2
cdr3_nt: TGTGCCAGTAGTGGCCGGACTAGCGGCTCCTACGAGCAGTACTTC
cdr3_aa: CASSGRTSGSYEQYF

j_call: TRBJ1-1
v_call: TRBV18
clone_size: .
d_call: .
cdr3_nt: TGTGCCAGCTCTCTCCTGGGGTCGAACACTGAAGCTTTCTTT
cdr3_aa: CASSLLGSNTEAFF

j_call: TRBJ2-5
v_call: TRBV19
clone_size: .
d_call: TRBD2
cdr3_nt: TGTGCCAGTAGTTTTCGAATACTAGCGGGACAAGAGACCCAGTACTTC
cdr3_aa: CASSFRILAGQETQYF

j_call: TRBJ1-2
v_call: TRBV9
clone_size: .
d_call: .
cdr3_nt: TGTGCCAGCAGCGTAGGAGAATGGAGCTATGGCTACACCTTC
cdr3_aa: CASSVGEWSYGYTF

j_call: TRBJ2-2
v_call: TRBV15
clone_size: .
d_call: .
cdr3_nt: TGTGCCACCAGCAGAGGTGGGACCACCGGGGAGCTGTTTTTT
cdr3_aa: CATSRGGTTGELFF

j_call: TRBJ1-2
v_call: TRBV29-1
clone_size: .
d_call: .
cdr3_nt: TGCAGCGCCCAGCAGGGGAACTATGGCTACACCTTC
cdr3_aa: CSAQQGNYGYTF

j_call: TRBJ2-4
v_call: TRBV6-6
clone_size: .
d_call: TRBD2
cdr3_nt: TGTGCCAGCAGTTACCGAGCGGGAGGGCGAGACATTCAGTACTTC
cdr3_aa: CASSYRAGGRDIQYF

j_call: TRBJ2-4
v_call: TRBV13
clone_size: .
d_call: TRBD1
cdr3_nt: TGTGCCAGCAGCCAAACAGGGGTAGGGAACATTCAGTACTTC
cdr3_aa: CASSQTGVGNIQYF

j_call: TRBJ1-1
v_call: TRBV6-6
clone_size: .
d_call: TRBD1
cdr3_nt: TGTGCCAGCAGTCCAGGGGGGTCGGCTGAAGCTTTCTTT
cdr3_aa: CASSPGGSAEAFF

j_call: TRBJ2-4
v_call: TRBV15
clone_size: .
d_call: .
cdr3_nt: TGTGCCACCAGCAGAGATCAAGCGACATCGTGGGGCAAAAACATTCAGTACTTC
cdr3_aa: CATSRDQATSWGKNIQYF

j_call: TRBJ1-5
v_call: TRBV7-8
clone_size: .
d_call: TRBD1
cdr3_nt: TGTGCCAGCAGCCATACAGGGGTTCAGCCCCAGCATTTT
cdr3_aa: CASSHTGVQPQHF

j_call: TRBJ2-1
v_call: TRBV27
clone_size: .
d_call: .
cdr3_nt: TGTGCCAGCAGTTTTTGGGGAGGTGAAAACAATGAGCAGTTCTTC
cdr3_aa: CASSFWGGENNEQFF

j_call: TRBJ2-2
v_call: TRBV5-5
clone_size: .
d_call: TRBD2
cdr3_nt: TGTGCCAGCAGTCTGGGGACTAGCGGGAGCGCGAACACCGGGGAGCTGTTTTTT
cdr3_aa: CASSLGTSGSANTGELFF

j_call: TRBJ2-2
v_call: TRBV6-5
clone_size: .
d_call: TRBD1
cdr3_nt: TGTGCCAGCAGTTTCCGCGGACAGGGCCCCGGGGAGCTGTTTTTT
cdr3_aa: CASSFRGQGPGELFF

j_call: TRBJ2-6
v_call: TRBV5-1
clone_size: .
d_call: .
cdr3_nt: TGCGCCAGCAGCCCCCCCGGGGCGGCTGGGGCCAACGTCCTGACTTTC
cdr3_aa: CASSPPGAAGANVLTF

j_call: TRBJ2-4
v_call: TRBV4-3
clone_size: .
d_call: .
cdr3_nt: TGCGCCAGCAGCCAAGCGGAGGGGGCGAAAAACATTCAGTACTTC
cdr3_aa: CASSQAEGAKNIQYF